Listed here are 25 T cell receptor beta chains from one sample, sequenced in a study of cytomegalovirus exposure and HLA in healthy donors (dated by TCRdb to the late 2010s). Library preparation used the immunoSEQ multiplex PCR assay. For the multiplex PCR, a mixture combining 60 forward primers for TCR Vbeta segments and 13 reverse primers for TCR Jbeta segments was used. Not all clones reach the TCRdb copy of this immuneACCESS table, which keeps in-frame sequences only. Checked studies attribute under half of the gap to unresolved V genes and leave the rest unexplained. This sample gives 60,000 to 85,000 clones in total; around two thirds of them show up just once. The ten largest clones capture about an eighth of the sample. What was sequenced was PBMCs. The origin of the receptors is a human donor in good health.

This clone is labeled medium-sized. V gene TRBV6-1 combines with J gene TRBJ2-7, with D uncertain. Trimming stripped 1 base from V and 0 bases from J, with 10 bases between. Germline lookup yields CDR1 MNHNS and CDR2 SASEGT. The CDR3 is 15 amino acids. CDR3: CASSEVYDTSYEQYF. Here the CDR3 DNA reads TGTGCCAGCAGTGAAGTCTATGACACCTCCTACGAGCAGTACTTC.

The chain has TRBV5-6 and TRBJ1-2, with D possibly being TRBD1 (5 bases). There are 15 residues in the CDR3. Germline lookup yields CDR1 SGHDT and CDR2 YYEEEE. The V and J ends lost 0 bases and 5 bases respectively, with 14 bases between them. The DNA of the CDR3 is TGTGCCAGCAGCTTGGGGCAGGGTGGAGGGTATGGCTACACCTTC. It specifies CASSLGQGGGYGYTF.

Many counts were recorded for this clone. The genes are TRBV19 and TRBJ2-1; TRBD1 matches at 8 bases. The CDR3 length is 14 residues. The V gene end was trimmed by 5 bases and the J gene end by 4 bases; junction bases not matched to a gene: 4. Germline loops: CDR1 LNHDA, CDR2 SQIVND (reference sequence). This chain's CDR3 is CASSPGQEYNEQFF. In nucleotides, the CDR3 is TGTGCCAGTAGTCCGGGACAGGAATACAATGAGCAGTTCTTC.

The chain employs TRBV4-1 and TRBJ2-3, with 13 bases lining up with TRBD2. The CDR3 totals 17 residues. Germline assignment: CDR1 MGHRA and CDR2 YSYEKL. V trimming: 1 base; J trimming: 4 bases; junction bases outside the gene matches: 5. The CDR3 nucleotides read TGCGCCAGCAGCCAAGGCTTACTAGCGGGAGGGTCAGATACGCAGTATTTT. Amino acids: CASSQGLLAGGSDTQYF.

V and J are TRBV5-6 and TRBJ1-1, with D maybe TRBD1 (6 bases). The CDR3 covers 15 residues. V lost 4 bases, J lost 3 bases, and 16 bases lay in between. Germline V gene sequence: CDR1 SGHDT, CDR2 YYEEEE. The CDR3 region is CASSPDRTVYTEAFF. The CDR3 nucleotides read TGTGCCAGCAGCCCAGACCGGACAGTCTACACTGAAGCTTTCTTT.

CDR3 nucleotide sequence: TGTGCCAGCAGCTTAGAGGTGTGGAGTGAGCAGTTCTTC. Its protein is CASSLEVWSEQFF. The chain couples TRBV7-2 to TRBJ2-1, with no clear D. The germline V gene has CDR1 SGHTA and CDR2 FQGNSA. Trimming shortened V by 1 base and J by 9 bases, and 10 bases separated the two germline ends. The CDR3 consists of 13 residues. The whole variable domain, remainder taken from reference TRBV7-2 and TRBJ2-1, is GAGVSQSPSNKVTEKGKDVELRCDPISGHTALYWYRQSLGQGLEFLIYFQGNSAPDKSGLPSDRFSAERTGGSVSTLTIQRTQQEDSAVYLCASSLEVWSEQFFGPGTRLTVL.

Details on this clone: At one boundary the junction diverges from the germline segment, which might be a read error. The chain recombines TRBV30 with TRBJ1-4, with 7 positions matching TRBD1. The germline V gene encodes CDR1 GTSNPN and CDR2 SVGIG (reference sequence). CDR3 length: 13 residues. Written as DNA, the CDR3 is TGTGCCTGGAGTGTACGGGTAGGGGGCCCTGCCGGGTTT. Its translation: CAWSVRVGGPAGF.

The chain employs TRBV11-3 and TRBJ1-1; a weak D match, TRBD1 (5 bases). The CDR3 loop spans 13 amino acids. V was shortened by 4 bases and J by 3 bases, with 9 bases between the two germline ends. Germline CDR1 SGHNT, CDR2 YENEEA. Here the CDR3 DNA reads TGTGCCAGCAGCTCGGGGGTCCACACTGAAGCTTTCTTT. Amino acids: CASSSGVHTEAFF.

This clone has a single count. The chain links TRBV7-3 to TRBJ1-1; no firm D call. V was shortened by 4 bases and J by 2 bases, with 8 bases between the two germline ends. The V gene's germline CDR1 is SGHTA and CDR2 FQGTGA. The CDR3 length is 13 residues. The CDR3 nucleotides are TGTGCCAGCAGCTCCCAGACAAACACTGAAGCTTTCTTT. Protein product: CASSSQTNTEAFF.

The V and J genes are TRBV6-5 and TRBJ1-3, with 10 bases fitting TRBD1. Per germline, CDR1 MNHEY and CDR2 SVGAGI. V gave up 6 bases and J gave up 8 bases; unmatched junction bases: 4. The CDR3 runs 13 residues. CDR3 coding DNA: TGTGCCAGCAGCGGACAGGGGGTCGACACCATATATTTT. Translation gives CASSGQGVDTIYF.

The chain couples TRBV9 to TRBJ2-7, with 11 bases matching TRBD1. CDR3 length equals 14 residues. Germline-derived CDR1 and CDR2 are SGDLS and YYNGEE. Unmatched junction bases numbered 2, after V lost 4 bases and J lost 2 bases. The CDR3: CASSLGQGAYEQYF. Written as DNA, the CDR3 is TGTGCCAGCAGCCTGGGACAGGGGGCCTACGAGCAGTACTTC. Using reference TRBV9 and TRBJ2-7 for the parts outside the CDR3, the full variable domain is DSGVTQTPKHLITATGQRVTLRCSPRSGDLSVYWYQQSLDQGLQFLIQYYNGEERAKGNILERFSAQQFPDLHSELNLSSLELGDSALYFCASSLGQGAYEQYFGPGTRLTVT.

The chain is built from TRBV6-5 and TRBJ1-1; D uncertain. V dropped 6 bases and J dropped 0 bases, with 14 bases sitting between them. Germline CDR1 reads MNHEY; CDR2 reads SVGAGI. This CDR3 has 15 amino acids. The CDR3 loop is CASSLTASMNTEAFF. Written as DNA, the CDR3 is TGTGCCAGCAGCTTAACAGCCAGTATGAACACTGAAGCTTTCTTT.

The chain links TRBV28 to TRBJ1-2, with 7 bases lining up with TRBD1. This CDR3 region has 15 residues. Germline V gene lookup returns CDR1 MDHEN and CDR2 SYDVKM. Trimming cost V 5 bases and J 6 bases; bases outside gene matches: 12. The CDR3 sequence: CASSIGGSEAHGYTF. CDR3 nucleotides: TGTGCCAGCAGTATAGGGGGCTCTGAGGCGCATGGCTACACCTTC.

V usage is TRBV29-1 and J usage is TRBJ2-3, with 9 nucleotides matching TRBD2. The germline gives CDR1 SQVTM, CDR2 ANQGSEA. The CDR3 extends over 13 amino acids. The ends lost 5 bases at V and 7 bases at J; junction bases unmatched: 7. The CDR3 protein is CSVNAGGPNTQYF. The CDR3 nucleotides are TGCAGCGTTAATGCGGGAGGGCCGAATACGCAGTATTTT.

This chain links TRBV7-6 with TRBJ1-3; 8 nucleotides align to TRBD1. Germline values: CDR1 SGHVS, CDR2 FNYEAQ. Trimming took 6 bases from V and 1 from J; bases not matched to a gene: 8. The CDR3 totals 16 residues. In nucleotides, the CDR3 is TGTGCCAGCAGTTTGGACAGGGTTAGTTCTGGAAACACCATATATTTT. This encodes CASSLDRVSSGNTIYF.

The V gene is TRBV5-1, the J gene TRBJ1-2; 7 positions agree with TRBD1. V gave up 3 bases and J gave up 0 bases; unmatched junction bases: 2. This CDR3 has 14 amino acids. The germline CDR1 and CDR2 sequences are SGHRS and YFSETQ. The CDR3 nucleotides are TGCGCCAGCAGCTCGGACAGGCCTAACTATGGCTACACCTTC. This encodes CASSSDRPNYGYTF.

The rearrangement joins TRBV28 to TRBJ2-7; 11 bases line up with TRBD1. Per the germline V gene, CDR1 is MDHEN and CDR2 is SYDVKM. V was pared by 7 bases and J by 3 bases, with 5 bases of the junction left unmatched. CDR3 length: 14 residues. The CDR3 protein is CASTHGTGGYEQYF. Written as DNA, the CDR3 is TGTGCCAGCACCCATGGGACAGGGGGCTACGAGCAGTACTTC. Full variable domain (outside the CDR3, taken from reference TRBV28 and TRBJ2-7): DVKVTQSSRYLVKRTGEKVFLECVQDMDHENMFWYRQDPGLGLRLIYFSYDVKMKEKGDIPEGYSVSREKKERFSLILESASTNQTSMYLCASTHGTGGYEQYFGPGTRLTVT.

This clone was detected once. The CDR3 loop reads CASGGPTGSSYEQYF. In DNA, the CDR3 is TGTGCCAGCGGGGGCCCTACAGGAAGCTCCTACGAGCAGTACTTC. The chain is built from TRBV6-5 and TRBJ2-7, with D tentatively TRBD1 (6 bases). The length of the CDR3 is 15 residues. V was pared by 8 bases and J by 0 bases, with 17 bases between. Germline-derived CDR1 and CDR2 are MNHEY and SVGAGI.

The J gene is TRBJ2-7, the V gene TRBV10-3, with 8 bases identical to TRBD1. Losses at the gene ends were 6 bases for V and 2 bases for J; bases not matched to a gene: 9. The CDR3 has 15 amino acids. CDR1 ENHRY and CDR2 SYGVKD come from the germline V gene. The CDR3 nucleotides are TGTGCCATCAGCGTTGGACAGGGCACAGCCTACGAGCAGTACTTC. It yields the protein CAISVGQGTAYEQYF.

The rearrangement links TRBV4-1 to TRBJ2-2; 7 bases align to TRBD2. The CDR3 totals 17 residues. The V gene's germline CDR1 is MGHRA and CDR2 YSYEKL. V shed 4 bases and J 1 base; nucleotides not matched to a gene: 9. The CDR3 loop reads CASSRTHSGGNTGELFF. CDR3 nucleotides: TGCGCCAGCAGCCGGACTCATTCGGGAGGGAACACCGGGGAGCTGTTTTTT.

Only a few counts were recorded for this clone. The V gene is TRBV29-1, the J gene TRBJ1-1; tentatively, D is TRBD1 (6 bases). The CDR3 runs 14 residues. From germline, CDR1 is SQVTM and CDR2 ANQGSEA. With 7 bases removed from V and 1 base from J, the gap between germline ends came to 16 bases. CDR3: CSAVTGWRNTEAFF. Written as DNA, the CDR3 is TGCAGCGCCGTTACAGGGTGGAGGAACACTGAAGCTTTCTTT.

The CDR3 nucleotides read TGTGCCAGCAGTCCCAGGGCAGCCCCGACCTACGAGCAGTACTTC. It yields the protein CASSPRAAPTYEQYF. V usage is TRBV27 and J usage is TRBJ2-7, with D perhaps TRBD1 (5 bases). V dropped 5 bases and J dropped 2 bases, with 16 bases sitting between them. Germline assignment: CDR1 MNHEY and CDR2 SMNVEV (reference sequence). The CDR3 is 15 amino acids.

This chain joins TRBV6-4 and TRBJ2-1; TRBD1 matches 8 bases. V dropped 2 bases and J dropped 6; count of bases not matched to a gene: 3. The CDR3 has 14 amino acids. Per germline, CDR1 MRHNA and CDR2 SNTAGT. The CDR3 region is CASSDGQGANEQFF. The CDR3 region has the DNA TGTGCCAGCAGTGACGGACAGGGAGCCAATGAGCAGTTCTTC.

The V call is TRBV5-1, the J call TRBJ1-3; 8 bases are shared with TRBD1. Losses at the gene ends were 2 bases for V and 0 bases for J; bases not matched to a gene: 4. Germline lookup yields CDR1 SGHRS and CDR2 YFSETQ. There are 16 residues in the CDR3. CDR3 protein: CASSFGTGLSGNTIYF. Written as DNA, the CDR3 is TGCGCCAGCAGCTTTGGGACAGGACTCTCTGGAAACACCATATATTTT.

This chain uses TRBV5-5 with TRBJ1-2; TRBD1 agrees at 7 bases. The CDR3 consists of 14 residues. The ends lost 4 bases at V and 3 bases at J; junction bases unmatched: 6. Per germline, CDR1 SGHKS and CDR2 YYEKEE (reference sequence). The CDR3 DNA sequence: TGTGCCAGCAGCCCCGACGGACAGGACTATGGCTACACCTTC. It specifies CASSPDGQDYGYTF.